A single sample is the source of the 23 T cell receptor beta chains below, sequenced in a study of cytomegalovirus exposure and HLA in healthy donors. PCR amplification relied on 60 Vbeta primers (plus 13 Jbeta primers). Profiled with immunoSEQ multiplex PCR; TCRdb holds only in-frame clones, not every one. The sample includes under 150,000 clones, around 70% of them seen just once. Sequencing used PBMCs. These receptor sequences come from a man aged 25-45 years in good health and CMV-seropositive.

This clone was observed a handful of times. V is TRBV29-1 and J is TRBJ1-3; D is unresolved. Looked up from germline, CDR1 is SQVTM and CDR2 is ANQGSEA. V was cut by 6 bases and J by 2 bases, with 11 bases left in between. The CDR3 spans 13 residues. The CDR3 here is CSVQQSTGNTIYF. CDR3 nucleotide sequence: TGCAGCGTCCAACAGTCAACTGGAAACACCATATATTTT.

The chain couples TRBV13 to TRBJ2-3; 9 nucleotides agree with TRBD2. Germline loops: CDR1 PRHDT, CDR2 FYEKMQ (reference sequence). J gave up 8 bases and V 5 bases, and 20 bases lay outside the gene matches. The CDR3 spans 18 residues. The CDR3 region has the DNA TGTGCCAGCAGCCGCTCAAAACGGGGCGGGAGGGCCGCCGGTACGCAGTATTTT. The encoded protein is CASSRSKRGGRAAGTQYF.

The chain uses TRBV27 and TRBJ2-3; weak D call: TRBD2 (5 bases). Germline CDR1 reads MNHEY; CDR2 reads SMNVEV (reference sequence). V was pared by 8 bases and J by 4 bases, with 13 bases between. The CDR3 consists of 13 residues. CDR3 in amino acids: CASGRSEADTQYF. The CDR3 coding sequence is TGTGCCAGCGGGCGTAGCGAGGCAGATACGCAGTATTTT.

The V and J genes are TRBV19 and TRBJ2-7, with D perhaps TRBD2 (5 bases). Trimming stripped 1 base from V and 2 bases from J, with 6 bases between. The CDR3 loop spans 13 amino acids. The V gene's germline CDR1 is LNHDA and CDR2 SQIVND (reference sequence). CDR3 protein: CASSIGTAYEQYF. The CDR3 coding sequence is TGTGCCAGTAGTATAGGGACTGCCTACGAGCAGTACTTC. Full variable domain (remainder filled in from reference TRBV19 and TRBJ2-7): DGGITQSPKYLFRKEGQNVTLSCEQNLNHDAMYWYRQDPGQGLRLIYYSQIVNDFQKGDIAEGYSVSREKKESFPLTVTSAQKNPTAFYLCASSIGTAYEQYFGPGTRLTVT.

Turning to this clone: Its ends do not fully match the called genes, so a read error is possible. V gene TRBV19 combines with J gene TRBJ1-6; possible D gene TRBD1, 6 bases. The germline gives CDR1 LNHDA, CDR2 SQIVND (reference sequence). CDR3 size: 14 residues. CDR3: CASRIDRLSSPLHF. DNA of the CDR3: TGTGCCAGTAGGATAGACAGGTTATCGTCACCCCTCCACTTT.

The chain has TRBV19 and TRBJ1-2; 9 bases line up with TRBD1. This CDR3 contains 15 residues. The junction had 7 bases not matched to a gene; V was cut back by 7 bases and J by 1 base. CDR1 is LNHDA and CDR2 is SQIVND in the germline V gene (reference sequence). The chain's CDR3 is CASTLGQGYNYGYTF. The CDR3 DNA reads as TGTGCCAGTACCCTGGGACAGGGCTATAACTATGGCTACACCTTC.

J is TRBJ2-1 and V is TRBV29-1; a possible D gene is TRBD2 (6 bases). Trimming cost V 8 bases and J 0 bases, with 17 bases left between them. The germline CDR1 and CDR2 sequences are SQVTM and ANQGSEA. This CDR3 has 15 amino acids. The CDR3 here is CSFYGTFSSYNEQFF. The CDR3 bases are TGCAGCTTTTACGGGACTTTCAGCTCCTACAATGAGCAGTTCTTC.

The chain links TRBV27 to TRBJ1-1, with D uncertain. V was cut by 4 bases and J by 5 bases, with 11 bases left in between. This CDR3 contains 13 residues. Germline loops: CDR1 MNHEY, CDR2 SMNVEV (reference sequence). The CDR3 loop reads CASSYATGTEAFF. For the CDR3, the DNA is TGTGCCAGCAGTTACGCTACGGGGACTGAAGCTTTCTTT.

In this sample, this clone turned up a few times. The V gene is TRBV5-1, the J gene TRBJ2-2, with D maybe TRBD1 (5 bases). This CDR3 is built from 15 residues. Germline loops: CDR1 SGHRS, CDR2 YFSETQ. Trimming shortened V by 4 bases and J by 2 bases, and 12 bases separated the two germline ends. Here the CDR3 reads CASSPDSRNTGELFF. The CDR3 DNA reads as TGCGCCAGCAGCCCCGACAGCCGTAACACCGGGGAGCTGTTTTTT.

CDR3 sequence (DNA): TGTGCCACCCTATCCAGGGGAGGGAACTATGGCTACACCTTC. It is translated as CATLSRGGNYGYTF. This sequence joins TRBV6-1 and TRBJ1-2, with TRBD1 as a possible D gene (6 bases). Germline V gene lookup returns CDR1 MNHNS and CDR2 SASEGT. The CDR3 runs to 14 residues. Trimming removed 10 bases from V and 2 bases from J, with 17 bases in between.

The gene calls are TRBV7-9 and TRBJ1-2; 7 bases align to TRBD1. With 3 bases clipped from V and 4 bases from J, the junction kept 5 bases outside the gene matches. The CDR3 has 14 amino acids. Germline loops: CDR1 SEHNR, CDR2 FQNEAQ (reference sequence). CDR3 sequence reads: CASSFRTGLYGYTF. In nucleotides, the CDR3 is TGTGCCAGCAGCTTTCGGACAGGCCTCTATGGCTACACCTTC. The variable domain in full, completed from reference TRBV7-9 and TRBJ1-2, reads DTGVSQNPRHKITKRGQNVTFRCDPISEHNRLYWYRQTLGQGPEFLTYFQNEAQLEKSRLLSDRFSAERPKGSFSTLEIQRTEQGDSAMYLCASSFRTGLYGYTFGSGTRLTVV.

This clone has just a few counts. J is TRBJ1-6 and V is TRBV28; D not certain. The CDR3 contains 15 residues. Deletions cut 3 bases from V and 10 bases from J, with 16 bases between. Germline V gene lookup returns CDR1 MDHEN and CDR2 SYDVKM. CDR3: CASSLSLNSGSPLHF. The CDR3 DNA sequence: TGTGCCAGCAGTTTGTCCCTCAACTCGGGATCACCCCTCCACTTT.

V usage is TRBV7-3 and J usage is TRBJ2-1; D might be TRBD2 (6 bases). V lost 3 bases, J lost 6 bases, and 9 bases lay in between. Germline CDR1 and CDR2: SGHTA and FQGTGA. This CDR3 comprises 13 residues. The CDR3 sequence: CASSFGGINEQFF. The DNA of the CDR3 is TGTGCCAGCAGCTTCGGCGGGATCAATGAGCAGTTCTTC.

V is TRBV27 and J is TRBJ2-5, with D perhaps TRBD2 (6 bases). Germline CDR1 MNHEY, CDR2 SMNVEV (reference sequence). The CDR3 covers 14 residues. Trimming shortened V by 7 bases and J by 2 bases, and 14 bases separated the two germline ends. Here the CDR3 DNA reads TGTGCCAGCACACCCGTGGAGGGGCAAGAGACCCAGTACTTC. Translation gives CASTPVEGQETQYF.

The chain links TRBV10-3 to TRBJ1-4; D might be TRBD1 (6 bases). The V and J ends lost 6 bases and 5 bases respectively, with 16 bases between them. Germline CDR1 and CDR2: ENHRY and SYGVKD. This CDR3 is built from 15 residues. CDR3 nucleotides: TGTGCCATCAGCGCTAGGGGGTCTGGAAATGAAAAACTGTTTTTT. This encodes CAISARGSGNEKLFF.

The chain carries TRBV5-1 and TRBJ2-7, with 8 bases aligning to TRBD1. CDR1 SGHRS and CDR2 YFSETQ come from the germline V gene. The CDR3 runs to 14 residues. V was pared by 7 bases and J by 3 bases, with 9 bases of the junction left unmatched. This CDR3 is CASSSGTGHYEQYF. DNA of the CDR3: TGCGCCAGCTCTTCCGGGACAGGCCACTACGAGCAGTACTTC.

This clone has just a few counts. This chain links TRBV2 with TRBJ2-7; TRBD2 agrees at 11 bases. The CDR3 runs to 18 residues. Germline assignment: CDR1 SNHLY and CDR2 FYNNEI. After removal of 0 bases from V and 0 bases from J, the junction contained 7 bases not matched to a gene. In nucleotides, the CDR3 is TGTGCCAGCAGTGAAGCGGGACTAGCGGTACCCCTCTCCTACGAGCAGTACTTC. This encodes CASSEAGLAVPLSYEQYF.

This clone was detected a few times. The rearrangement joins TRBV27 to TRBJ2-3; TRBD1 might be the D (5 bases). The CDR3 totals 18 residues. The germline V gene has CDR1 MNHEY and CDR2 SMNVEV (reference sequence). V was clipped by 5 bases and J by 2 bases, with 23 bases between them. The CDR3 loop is CASSPQFPGPVFTDTQYF. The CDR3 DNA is TGTGCCAGCAGTCCACAATTCCCAGGGCCGGTATTCACAGATACGCAGTATTTT.

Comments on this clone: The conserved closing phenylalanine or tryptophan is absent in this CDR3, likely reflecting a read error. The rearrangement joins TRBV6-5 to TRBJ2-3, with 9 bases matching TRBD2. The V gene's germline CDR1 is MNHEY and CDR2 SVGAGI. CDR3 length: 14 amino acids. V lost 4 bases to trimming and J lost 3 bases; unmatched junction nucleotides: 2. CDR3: CASSWAGGTDTQYL. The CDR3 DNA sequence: TGTGCCAGCAGTTGGGCGGGAGGGACAGATACGCAGTATTTG.

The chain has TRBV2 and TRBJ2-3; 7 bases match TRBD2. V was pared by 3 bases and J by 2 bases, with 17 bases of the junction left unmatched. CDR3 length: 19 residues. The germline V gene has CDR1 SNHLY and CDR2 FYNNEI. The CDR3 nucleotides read TGTGCCAGCAGTGACCTCCCAGGGAGGGGAATTCACTTCACAGATACGCAGTATTTT. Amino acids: CASSDLPGRGIHFTDTQYF.

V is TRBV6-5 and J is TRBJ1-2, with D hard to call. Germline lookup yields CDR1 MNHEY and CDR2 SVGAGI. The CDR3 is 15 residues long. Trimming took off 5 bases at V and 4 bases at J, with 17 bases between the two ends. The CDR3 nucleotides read TGTGCCAGCAGTCAGTCGGGGTGGGATGCCTATGGCTACACCTTC. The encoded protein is CASSQSGWDAYGYTF.

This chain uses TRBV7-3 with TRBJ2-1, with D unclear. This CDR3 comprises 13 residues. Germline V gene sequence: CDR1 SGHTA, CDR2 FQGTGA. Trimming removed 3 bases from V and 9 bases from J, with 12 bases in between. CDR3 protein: CASSFAGHVEQFF. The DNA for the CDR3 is TGTGCCAGCAGCTTTGCCGGTCACGTTGAGCAGTTCTTC.

The CDR3 sequence: CASSPQGYTNTEAFF. CDR3 in DNA: TGTGCCAGCTCACCGCAGGGGTATACAAACACTGAAGCTTTCTTT. The rearrangement joins TRBV18 to TRBJ1-1; TRBD1 is a possible D gene (6 bases). Germline loops: CDR1 KGHSH, CDR2 LQKENI. V lost 3 bases, J lost 2 bases, and 13 bases lay in between. The CDR3 totals 15 residues.